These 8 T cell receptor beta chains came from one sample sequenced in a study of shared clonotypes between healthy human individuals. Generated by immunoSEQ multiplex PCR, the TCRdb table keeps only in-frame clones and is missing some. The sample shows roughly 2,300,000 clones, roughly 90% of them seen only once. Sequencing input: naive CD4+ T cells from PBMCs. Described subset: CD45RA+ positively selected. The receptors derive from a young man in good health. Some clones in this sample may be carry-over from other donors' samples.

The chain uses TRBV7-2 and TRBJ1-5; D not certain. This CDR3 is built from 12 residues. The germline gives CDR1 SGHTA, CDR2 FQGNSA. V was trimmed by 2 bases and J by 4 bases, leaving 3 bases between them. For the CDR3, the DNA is TGTGCCAGCAGCTTATGGAATCAGCCCCAGCATTTT. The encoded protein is CASSLWNQPQHF.

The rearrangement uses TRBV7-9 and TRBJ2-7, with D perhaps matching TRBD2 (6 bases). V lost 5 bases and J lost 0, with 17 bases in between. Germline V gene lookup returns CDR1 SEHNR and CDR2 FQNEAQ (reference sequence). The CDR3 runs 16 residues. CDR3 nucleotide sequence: TGTGCCAGCAGCACCCCCTGGGACTCGAGCTCCTACGAGCAGTACTTC. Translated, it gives CASSTPWDSSSYEQYF.

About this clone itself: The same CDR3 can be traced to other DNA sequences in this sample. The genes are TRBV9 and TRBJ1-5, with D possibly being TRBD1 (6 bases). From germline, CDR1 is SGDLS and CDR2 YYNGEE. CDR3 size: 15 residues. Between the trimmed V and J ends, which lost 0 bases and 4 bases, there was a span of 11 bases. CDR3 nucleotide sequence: TGTGCCAGCAGCGTAGCTGGACAGAGTAATCAGCCCCAGCATTTT. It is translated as CASSVAGQSNQPQHF.

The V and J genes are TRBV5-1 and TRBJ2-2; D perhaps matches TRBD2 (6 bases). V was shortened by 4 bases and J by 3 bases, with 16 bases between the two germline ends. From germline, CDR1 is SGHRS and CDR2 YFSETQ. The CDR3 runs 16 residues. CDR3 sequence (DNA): TGCGCCAGCAGCCGGAGGGCAGCTGGTGACACCGGGGAGCTGTTTTTT. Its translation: CASSRRAAGDTGELFF.

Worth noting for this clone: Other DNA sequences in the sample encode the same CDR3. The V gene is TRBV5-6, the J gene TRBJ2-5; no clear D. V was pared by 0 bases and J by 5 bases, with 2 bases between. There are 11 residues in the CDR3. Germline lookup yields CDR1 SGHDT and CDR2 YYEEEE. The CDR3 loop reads CASSLVETQYF. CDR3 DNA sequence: TGTGCCAGCAGCTTGGTTGAGACCCAGTACTTC. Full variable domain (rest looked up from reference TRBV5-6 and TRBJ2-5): DAGVTQSPTHLIKTRGQQVTLRCSPKSGHDTVSWYQQALGQGPQFIFQYYEEEERQRGNFPDRFSGHQFPNYSSELNVNALLLGDSALYLCASSLVETQYFGPGTRLLVL.

The CDR3 loop is CASSRSPPGTATYEQYF. The CDR3 nucleotides are TGCGCCAGCAGCCGTTCACCACCCGGGACGGCCACCTACGAGCAGTACTTC. J is TRBJ2-7 and V is TRBV4-3, with D perhaps assigned TRBD1 or TRBD2 (5 bases each). The CDR3 has 17 amino acids. With 4 bases removed from V and 2 bases from J, the gap between germline ends came to 21 bases. Germline V gene sequence: CDR1 LGHNA, CDR2 YSLEER.

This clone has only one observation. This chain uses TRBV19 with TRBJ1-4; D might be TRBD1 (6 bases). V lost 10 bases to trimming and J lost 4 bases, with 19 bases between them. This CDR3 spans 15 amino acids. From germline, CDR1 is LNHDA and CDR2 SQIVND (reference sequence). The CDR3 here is CATSRGGRSNEKLFF. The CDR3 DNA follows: TGTGCCACCTCACGAGGGGGGCGGAGTAATGAAAAACTGTTTTTT.

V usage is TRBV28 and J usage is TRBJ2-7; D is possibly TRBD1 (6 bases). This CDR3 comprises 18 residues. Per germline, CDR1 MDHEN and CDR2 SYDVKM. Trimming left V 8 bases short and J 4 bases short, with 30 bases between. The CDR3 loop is CASRHPLRQRTETYEQYF. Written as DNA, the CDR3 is TGTGCCAGCCGCCACCCCCTCCGGCAGCGGACAGAGACGTACGAGCAGTACTTC.